This TCR beta chain comes out of a study of cytomegalovirus exposure and HLA in healthy donors. Germline V gene data show CDR1 as SGHKS and CDR2 as YYEKEE (reference sequence). The CDR3 is made up of 15 amino acids. J gave up 3 bases and V 2 bases, and 2 bases lay outside the gene matches. Study findings and constraints: In a later analysis, parvovirus B19, influenza, CMV and Epstein-Barr virus appeared linked to several top co-occurrence clusters. Across HLA loci, a later analysis found differing TCR association rates, with DRB1 most and HLA-C fewest. Data from an earlier analysis indicated that most TCR beta V segments were productive either about 87% or about 30% of the time. Sequencing probably produced one cluster of sequence variants that were highly shared.

A remark on this clone: Its antigen is still unknown.

Amplification used 60 Vbeta primers and 13 Jbeta primers. Measured with immunoSEQ multiplex PCR; TCRdb has only the in-frame clones, and not every one. The table has tens of thousands of clones, 81% seen once. The sequence came from a man aged 45-60 years in good health and CMV-seronegative. This chain links TRBV5-5 with TRBJ2-1; 10 nucleotides align to TRBD1. Sequenced sample: PBMCs. The CDR3 DNA sequence: TGTGCCAGCAGCTTCAGGACAGGGGGCTACAATGAGCAGTTCTTC. Translating it yields CASSFRTGGYNEQFF.